Below, 18 T cell receptor beta chains from the same sample are listed, as sequenced in a study of T cell changes during pregnancy in multiple sclerosis. Here immunoSEQ multiplex PCR was the method, and the copy in TCRdb shows in-frame clones only, minus some. Of approximately 30,000 clones listed, 87% are singletons. Sequences were derived from CD8+ T cells from peripheral blood mononuclear cells, sampled in the first trimester of pregnancy. The source of these receptors is a female donor with multiple sclerosis, enrolled in a pregnancy study.

Only one count was recorded for this clone. This chain uses TRBV27 with TRBJ2-7; D gene ambiguous. There are 15 residues in the CDR3. V shed 1 base and J shed 3 bases, with 13 bases lying between them. Germline CDR1 MNHEY, CDR2 SMNVEV (reference sequence). For the CDR3, the DNA is TGTGCCAGCAGTTTATTGGGTAGCCCCAACTACGAGCAGTACTTC. It yields the protein CASSLLGSPNYEQYF.

The chain combines TRBV9 with TRBJ1-2; the D gene is possibly TRBD1 (5 bases). This CDR3 is 16 amino acids long. CDR1 SGDLS and CDR2 YYNGEE come from the germline V gene. V lost 3 bases to trimming and J lost 6 bases, with 21 bases between them. The CDR3 DNA sequence: TGTGCCAGCAGCGCAAATAGTTGGGGGGATCAGGATGGCTACACCTTC. Its protein is CASSANSWGDQDGYTF.

V and J are TRBV7-9 and TRBJ1-4; weak D call: TRBD1 (6 bases). The germline gives CDR1 SEHNR, CDR2 FQNEAQ (reference sequence). V was pared by 3 bases and J by 3 bases, with 8 bases between. The CDR3 spans 14 residues. The CDR3 loop is CASSLTGANEKLFF. CDR3 nucleotides: TGTGCCAGCAGCTTGACAGGAGCTAATGAAAAACTGTTTTTT.

Relative to its sample, this clone is medium-sized (0.01 to 0.1%). The chain joins TRBV7-9 to TRBJ1-4; 7 bases line up with TRBD1. The V gene end was trimmed by 5 bases and the J gene end by 8 bases; junction bases not matched to a gene: 5. Germline V gene lookup returns CDR1 SEHNR and CDR2 FQNEAQ (reference sequence). The CDR3 is 13 amino acids. The CDR3 bases are TGTGCCAGCAGCCGACAGGGATCGGAAAAACTGTTTTTT. It encodes CASSRQGSEKLFF.

J is TRBJ2-7 and V is TRBV7-9, with a possible D match to TRBD1 (5 bases). The V gene lost 2 bases and the J gene lost 2 bases, with 13 bases spanning the gap. CDR3 length: 15 amino acids. The germline V gene has CDR1 SEHNR and CDR2 FQNEAQ (reference sequence). Here the CDR3 DNA reads TGTGCCAGCAGCTTAACGCGTGGGGCCGCCTACGAGCAGTACTTC. Its protein product is CASSLTRGAAYEQYF.

The chain recombines TRBV6-5 with TRBJ2-2; D is perhaps TRBD2 (5 bases). The CDR3 is 13 amino acids. Trimming left V 6 bases short and J 5 bases short, with 10 bases between. Germline-derived CDR1 and CDR2 are MNHEY and SVGAGI. The CDR3 here is CASREVGTGELFF. As DNA, the CDR3 is TGTGCCAGCAGGGAGGTGGGGACCGGGGAGCTGTTTTTT.

V and J are TRBV6-1 and TRBJ2-7; 7 nucleotides match TRBD1. The CDR3 has 15 residues. V shed 3 bases and J 1 base; nucleotides not matched to a gene: 6. From germline, CDR1 is MNHNS and CDR2 SASEGT. Written as DNA, the CDR3 is TGTGCCAGCAGTGAGCAGGGGGAAGGGTCCTACGAGCAGTACTTC. This sequence encodes CASSEQGEGSYEQYF.

The count of this clone is one. This chain joins TRBV14 and TRBJ1-2, with 7 nucleotides matching TRBD1. The germline V gene encodes CDR1 SGHDN and CDR2 FVKESK. The V gene end was trimmed by 1 base and the J gene end by 7 bases; junction bases not matched to a gene: 6. The CDR3 contains 14 residues. The CDR3 sequence: CASSQGGGFGGYTF. CDR3 DNA: TGTGCCAGCAGCCAAGGAGGGGGCTTTGGTGGCTACACCTTC.

This clone is deemed medium-sized. The CDR3 coding sequence is TGTGCCAGCAGCATACGTCCTAGCGGGAGCACAGATACGCAGTATTTT. It yields the protein CASSIRPSGSTDTQYF. The rearrangement uses TRBV9 and TRBJ2-3, with 8 bases that match TRBD2. This CDR3 contains 16 residues. Germline trimming cut 4 bases from V and 0 bases from J; bases unmatched to any gene: 7. Per the germline V gene, CDR1 is SGDLS and CDR2 is YYNGEE. The variable domain in full, with the rest retrieved from reference TRBV9 and TRBJ2-3, is DSGVTQTPKHLITATGQRVTLRCSPRSGDLSVYWYQQSLDQGLQFLIQYYNGEERAKGNILERFSAQQFPDLHSELNLSSLELGDSALYFCASSIRPSGSTDTQYFGPGTRLTVL.

This chain joins TRBV11-3 and TRBJ2-7; D may be TRBD1 (5 bases). The V end was cut by 4 bases, the J end by 5 bases, with 12 bases between. The CDR3 contains 13 residues. The germline CDR1 and CDR2 sequences are SGHNT and YENEEA. The CDR3 region has the DNA TGTGCCAGCAGCTCAGGACAAACGCACGAGCAGTACTTC. Translated: CASSSGQTHEQYF.

The J gene is TRBJ2-1, the V gene TRBV11-2, with 8 bases matching TRBD1. CDR1 is SGHAT, CDR2 FQNNGV, per germline. V was pared by 9 bases and J by 5 bases, with 12 bases of the junction left unmatched. The CDR3 is 15 amino acids. This CDR3 reads CASTSWDRINNEQFF. The DNA for the CDR3 is TGTGCCAGTACAAGTTGGGACAGGATCAACAATGAGCAGTTCTTC.

This clone was recorded a few times. V usage is TRBV6-1 and J usage is TRBJ2-3, with 14 bases lining up with TRBD2. The germline V gene encodes CDR1 MNHNS and CDR2 SASEGT. V shed 9 bases, J shed 3 bases, and the junction held 5 bases outside the gene matches. The CDR3 spans 15 residues. DNA of the CDR3: TGTGCCAGTACGGGACTAGCGGGAGATACAGATACGCAGTATTTT. Amino acids: CASTGLAGDTDTQYF.

For this clone: At one boundary the junction diverges from the germline segment, which might be a read error. This chain connects TRBV7-6 to TRBJ2-7; weak D call: TRBD1 (5 bases). The germline V gene has CDR1 SGHVS and CDR2 FNYEAQ. The CDR3 covers 16 residues. The CDR3 DNA is TGTGCCAGCAGCCCCATACTTCAGGGCAGGGCCTATGAGCAGTACTTC. Translated: CASSPILQGRAYEQYF.

The rearrangement links TRBV30 to TRBJ1-4; D might be TRBD1 (6 bases). The germline V gene has CDR1 GTSNPN and CDR2 SVGIG (reference sequence). V gave up 5 bases and J gave up 4 bases, with 11 bases separating them. This CDR3 has 13 amino acids. The CDR3 bases are TGTGCCTGGGATCAGGGACATAATGAAAAACTGTTTTTT. Its translation is CAWDQGHNEKLFF.

The chain is built from TRBV9 and TRBJ2-7, with TRBD2 as a possible D gene (7 bases). The CDR3 loop spans 14 amino acids. CDR1 and CDR2 from the germline V gene are SGDLS and YYNGEE. Between the trimmed V and J ends, which lost 0 bases and 6 bases, there was a span of 13 bases. The CDR3 sequence: CASSVEGGSPEQYF. CDR3 DNA sequence: TGTGCCAGCAGCGTAGAGGGGGGGAGCCCCGAGCAGTACTTC.

The V gene is TRBV19, the J gene TRBJ1-1; D perhaps matches TRBD1 (6 bases). The CDR3 is made up of 14 amino acids. Germline CDR1 and CDR2: LNHDA and SQIVND (reference sequence). V gave up 5 bases and J gave up 5 bases, with 15 bases separating them. The CDR3 is CASSSAGAGTEAFF. The DNA for the CDR3 is TGTGCCAGTAGTTCAGCGGGGGCAGGGACTGAAGCTTTCTTT.

The chain combines TRBV6-5 with TRBJ2-4; D not resolved. Germline V gives CDR1 MNHEY, CDR2 SVGAGI. Trimming shortened V by 6 bases and J by 7 bases, and 13 bases separated the two germline ends. The CDR3 is 13 residues long. In nucleotides, the CDR3 is TGTGCCAGCAGACAACGGGTCGATAACATTCAGTACTTC. Amino acids: CASRQRVDNIQYF.

This clone has only one observation. The genes are TRBV9 and TRBJ2-7, with 8 bases aligning to TRBD2. Germline-derived CDR1 and CDR2 are SGDLS and YYNGEE. The CDR3 is 16 residues long. The V segment lost 6 bases and the J segment 4 bases; nucleotides outside the gene matches: 15. The DNA for the CDR3 is TGTGCCAGCACCCTAGCGGGTGGGTTAGAGGGGTACGAGCAGTACTTC. Translation gives CASTLAGGLEGYEQYF.